This is a list of T cell receptor beta chains from one sample in a study of identical twins. TCRdb reprocessed the 5' RACE reads with MiXCR, giving one entry per CDR3 protein. The data contain about 700,000 distinct CDR3 sequences, roughly 8% of them seen just once; the ten biggest clones take up approximately 0.96%. This sample also belongs to another study, concerning yellow fever vaccine responses in identical twins.

What was sequenced was PBMCs. The receptors originated from a woman aged 18-29 years in good health. Each CDR3 is given with its conserved first and last residue. Fields, in order: J gene, D gene, V gene, clone size, CDR3 DNA, CDR3 protein. A D gene is named only where the DNA matches it firmly. Not every row has a clone size; where given, it reads once, few, many or a size class.

TRBJ1-4	TRBD1	TRBV29-1	many	TGCAGCGTGCAGGGGGATGATGAAAAACTGTTTTTT	CSVQGDDEKLFF
TRBJ2-7	TRBD2	TRBV7-3	-	TGTGCCAGCAGCCGTGAGGGGACTAGCTTGTCCGAGCAGTACTTC	CASSREGTSLSEQYF
TRBJ2-7	TRBD1	TRBV3-1	many	TGTGCCAGCAGCCAAGAGGGCAGGGGGAAACCGCCGTACTTC	CASSQEGRGKPPYF
TRBJ2-7	-	TRBV20-1	-	TGCAGTGCTAGGCCACCGACGGCTACCTACGAGCAGTACTTC	CSARPPTATYEQYF
TRBJ2-7	-	TRBV6-9	-	TGTGCCAGCACCGCCTGCGGGTACAGGTTCCCCTACGAGCAGTACTTC	CASTACGYRFPYEQYF
TRBJ2-1	-	TRBV11-2	few	TGTGCCAGCAGCCCCAGATTCCTCTCCTACAATGAGCAGTTCTTC	CASSPRFLSYNEQFF
TRBJ2-3	TRBD2	TRBV4-2	few	TGTGCCAGCAGGTTCACCTCGACTAGCGGGAGTGAGCGAGATACGCAGTATTTT	CASRFTSTSGSERDTQYF
TRBJ2-7	-	TRBV12-3/TRBV12-4	many	TGTGCCAGCAGTTTAATCAGGGGTCGGCAGTACTTC	CASSLIRGRQYF
TRBJ2-3	-	TRBV9	-	TGTGCCAGCAGCACCCATGGACGGGTTATAAGCACAGATACGCAGTATTTT	CASSTHGRVISTDTQYF
TRBJ1-2	-	TRBV29-1	many	TGCAGCGCCCCGAGGGCAGCCTATGGCTACACCTTC	CSAPRAAYGYTF